This T cell receptor (beta chain) originates from a study of CD8+ T cells in alopecia areata. Study context: Affected scalp percentage set treated patients' severity scores. General study findings and limits: Scalp clonality decreased significantly with tofacitinib, and so did expanded CD8+ clones among the top 100. Persistence in scalp and blood during tofacitinib was observed for many expanded lesional clones. Relative to mice, TCR sharing across patients was less clear, a difference possibly HLA-related.

Treatment given: oral pan-JAK inhibitor, 5-10 mg twice daily. Trimming removed 5 bases at V and 5 bases at J, with 15 bases between. The CDR3 runs 14 residues. Looked up from germline, CDR1 is SGHTA and CDR2 is FQGNSA. There are many counts of this clone. Its antigen is not known. Other DNA sequences in this specimen translate into the identical CDR3. TCR sequencing used cDNA made by reverse transcription of extracted RNA. Produced via immunoSEQ multiplex PCR; TCRdb's table is partial and in-frame only. Of about 210,000 clones listed, about 64% are singletons. Sequenced material: CD4+ T cells sorted from blood, taken at week 4, from a patient treated with tofacitinib. The TCR comes from a human donor with alopecia areata. This chain joins TRBV7-2 and TRBJ1-1; D not resolved. The CDR3 bases are TGTGCCAGCAGCCCACAAGGTCGAAGGACTGAAGCTTTCTTT. Its protein product is CASSPQGRRTEAFF.